What follows are 32 T cell receptor beta chains derived from one specimen sequenced in a study of CD8+CD57+ T cells in acquired aplastic anemia (dated by TCRdb to about 2018). Flow cytometry had shown CD8+CD57+ cell expansion in the patients selected for sequencing. The run used an Illumina HiSeq 2000. Genomic DNA served as template for TCR beta VDJ combination and CDR3 sequence profiling. TCRdb reanalyzed the raw reads on its own, using fastp at Q25 for trimming and MiXCR for clone calling, and kept in-frame beta chains. Entries are consolidated by CDR3 protein sequence, retaining the most common genes and DNA. The sample data list 150,000 to 200,000 distinct CDR3 sequences, and more than 45% of these were observed just once. Jointly, the top ten make up about 2.9% of the sample. Sequenced sample: sorted CD4+, CD8+, or CD8+CD57+ T cells (not recorded which) from PBMCs. The receptors come from a human donor with aplastic anemia.

The sample holds a few counts of this clonotype. A junction boundary mismatches the germline segment, possibly from a read error. The CDR3 bases are TGTGCCAGCAGCGAAGACAGGGATAATTCACCCCTCCACTTT. Translating gives CASSEDRDNSPLHF. The rearrangement joins TRBV2 to TRBJ1-6, with TRBD1 matching over 7 bases. CDR3 length: 14 amino acids. Germline V CDR1 and CDR2: SNHLY, FYNNEI.

The V call is TRBV2, the J call TRBJ2-7; 8 positions agree with TRBD1. V lost 6 bases to trimming and J lost 6 bases; unmatched junction nucleotides: 13. The CDR3 loop spans 15 amino acids. Germline CDR1 and CDR2: SNHLY and FYNNEI. The CDR3: CASSREDRVPGEQYF. The CDR3 region has the DNA TGTGCCAGCAGCCGAGAGGACAGGGTTCCGGGCGAGCAGTACTTC.

The sample holds many counts of this clonotype. This rearrangement joins TRBV25-1 to TRBJ2-5, with D maybe TRBD1 (6 bases). The ends were cut back, 5 bases at V and 4 bases at J, with 17 bases in the middle. This CDR3 contains 15 residues. Germline CDR1 MGHDK, CDR2 SYGVNS. In DNA form, the CDR3 reads TGTGCCAGCAGTCGAGGCTGGGTACAGGGAGAGACCCAGTACTTC. Its translation: CASSRGWVQGETQYF. The full variable domain, rest sourced from reference TRBV25-1 and TRBJ2-5, is EADIYQTPRYLVIGTGKKITLECSQTMGHDKMYWYQQDPGMELHLIHYSYGVNSTEKGDLSSESTVSRIRTEHFPLTLESARPSHTSQYLCASSRGWVQGETQYFGPGTRLLVL.

The V gene is TRBV20-1, the J gene TRBJ2-3, with 7 bases that match TRBD2. The junction had 7 bases not matched to a gene; V was cut back by 7 bases and J by 0 bases. Germline loops: CDR1 DFQATT, CDR2 SNEGSKA (reference sequence). This CDR3 spans 14 amino acids. In DNA, the CDR3 is TGCAGTGGCGCGGCGGGGGTAAGCACAGATACGCAGTATTTT. Amino acids: CSGAAGVSTDTQYF.

This clonotype was counted at least ten times. The rearrangement uses TRBV7-2 and TRBJ1-5, with unresolved D. The CDR3 is made up of 13 amino acids. Germline V gives CDR1 SGHTA, CDR2 FQGNSA. V lost 3 bases, J lost 5 bases, and 8 bases lay in between. CDR3 residues: CASSFGGDQPQHF. In DNA form, the CDR3 reads TGTGCCAGCAGCTTTGGCGGGGATCAGCCCCAGCATTTT.

V usage is TRBV7-7 and J usage is TRBJ2-1; TRBD1 matches 9 bases. The CDR3 is 15 residues long. Germline V gene data show CDR1 as SSHAT and CDR2 as FNYEAQ (reference sequence). The CDR3 bases are TGTGCTAGAGATCACGGGACAGGGTTGTACAATGAGCAGTTCTTC. Translated: CARDHGTGLYNEQFF.

Ten or more counts support this clonotype. The rearrangement links TRBV7-6 to TRBJ2-5, with 9 bases lining up with TRBD2. V was clipped by 8 bases and J by 10 bases; unmatched bases: 5. The length of the CDR3 is 11 residues. Germline CDR1 SGHVS, CDR2 FNYEAQ. The CDR3 DNA reads as TGTGCCAGCGGAGAGCGGGGGGTCCAGTACTTC. It is translated as CASGERGVQYF. Full variable domain (missing parts from reference TRBV7-6 and TRBJ2-5): GAGVSQSPRYKVTKRGQDVALRCDPISGHVSLYWYRQALGQGPEFLTYFNYEAQQDKSGLPNDRFSAERPEGSISTLTIQRTEQRDSAMYRCASGERGVQYFGPGTRLLVL.

Many counts were recorded for this clonotype. Here the CDR3 DNA reads TGTGCCAGCAGTGGGGTAATAGCCGGCGTCGAGCAGTACTTC. Amino acids: CASSGVIAGVEQYF. V gene TRBV2 combines with J gene TRBJ2-7; D ambiguous. Germline V gene lookup returns CDR1 SNHLY and CDR2 FYNNEI. CDR3 size: 14 residues. V was trimmed by 4 bases and J by 6 bases, leaving 16 bases between them.

In its sample, this clonotype was seen once. The chain links TRBV2 to TRBJ1-2; D ambiguous. The CDR3 is 15 residues long. Germline V gene sequence: CDR1 SNHLY, CDR2 FYNNEI. V lost 4 bases, J lost 3 bases, and 15 bases lay in between. CDR3 in DNA: TGTGCCAGCAGTGTCCCTCTCGGTTGGGACTATGGCTACACCTTC. Amino acid sequence: CASSVPLGWDYGYTF.

There are many counts of this clonotype. The rearrangement uses TRBV7-2 and TRBJ1-5, with unresolved D. The germline V and J ends were trimmed by 1 base and 6 bases, with 10 bases remaining between them. The CDR3 is 14 amino acids. CDR1 SGHTA and CDR2 FQGNSA come from the germline V gene. CDR3 in amino acids: CASSLDWVPQPQHF. The CDR3 DNA follows: TGTGCCAGCAGCTTAGATTGGGTACCTCAGCCCCAGCATTTT.

CDR3 nucleotides: TGCGCCAGCATGAGGAATACAGGAGGTTCACCCCTCCACTTT. Translating it yields CASMRNTGGSPLHF. This chain links TRBV10-2 with TRBJ1-6; tentatively, D is TRBD1 (5 bases). The CDR3 has 14 amino acids. V was shortened by 7 bases and J by 9 bases, with 16 bases between the two germline ends. In germline, CDR1 is WSHSY, CDR2 SAAADI.

At least ten counts were recorded for this clonotype. The rearrangement links TRBV10-3 to TRBJ2-2; TRBD1 matches 8 bases. V was clipped by 8 bases and J by 1 base; unmatched bases: 0. Germline V CDR1 and CDR2: ENHRY, SYGVKD. This CDR3 has 13 amino acids. The CDR3 is CAIGTGNTGELFF. As DNA, the CDR3 is TGTGCCATCGGGACAGGGAACACCGGGGAGCTGTTTTTT.

This clonotype was seen only a few times. A much larger clone differs by one base, so this may be a read error. Without the conserved terminal phenylalanine or tryptophan, this CDR3 likely stems from a read error. V is TRBV4-1 and J is TRBJ2-3, with TRBD2 identical over 11 bases. The CDR3 extends over 16 amino acids. Germline CDR1 is MGHRA and CDR2 is YSYEKL. The J segment lost 2 bases and the V segment lost 4 bases, leaving 5 bases of the junction unmatched. In DNA, the CDR3 is TGCGCCAGCAGCCTCGGGACTAGCGGATCCACAGATACGCAGTATTCT. This translates into CASSLGTSGSTDTQYS.

At least ten counts were recorded for this clonotype. The CDR3 coding sequence is TGTGCCAGCAGTTTAAGGAGGTCTAACACCGGGGAGCTGTTTTTT. Translation: CASSLRRSNTGELFF. V gene TRBV12-3 or TRBV12-4 combines with J gene TRBJ2-2; D might be TRBD2 (5 bases). The V end lost 2 bases, the J end lost 2 bases, and 9 bases lay between the germline ends. This CDR3 contains 15 residues.

There are a few counts of this clonotype. The chain couples TRBV9 to TRBJ1-1; possible D gene TRBD1, 5 bases. This CDR3 region has 13 residues. Trimming took 3 bases from V and 2 from J, leaving 8 bases between them. Germline loops: CDR1 SGDLS, CDR2 YYNGEE. The CDR3 sequence: CASSGDSNTEAFF. Here the CDR3 DNA reads TGTGCCAGCAGCGGAGACAGTAACACTGAAGCTTTCTTT.

This clonotype came up once. The rearrangement uses TRBV7-2 and TRBJ2-5; D uncertain. The CDR3 contains 16 residues. The germline V and J ends were trimmed by 0 bases and 1 base, with 12 bases remaining between them. Germline assignment: CDR1 SGHTA and CDR2 FQGNSA. This CDR3 reads CASSLALTEIQETQYF. The CDR3 DNA sequence: TGTGCCAGCAGCTTAGCGCTAACGGAGATCCAAGAGACCCAGTACTTC.

V usage is TRBV10-3 and J usage is TRBJ1-2; D gene unclear. Trimming stripped 10 bases from V and 7 bases from J, with 16 bases between. The V gene's germline CDR1 is ENHRY and CDR2 SYGVKD. The CDR3 totals 12 residues. The CDR3 spells CATTHIVAGYTF. The CDR3 DNA follows: TGTGCCACAACCCATATTGTAGCTGGCTACACCTTC.

For the CDR3, the DNA is TGTGCCACCAGCAGAGATAAGCAGGGTAATCAGCCCCAGCATTTT. This gives the protein CATSRDKQGNQPQHF. V usage is TRBV15 and J usage is TRBJ1-5; TRBD1 is a possible D gene (5 bases). Germline lookup yields CDR1 LNHNV and CDR2 YYDKDF (reference sequence). This CDR3 is built from 15 residues. V shed 0 bases and J shed 4 bases, with 10 bases lying between them.

This clonotype showed up many times. The rearrangement links TRBV7-6 to TRBJ2-2, with 9 bases matching TRBD1. Germline V gives CDR1 SGHVS, CDR2 FNYEAQ. V was clipped by 5 bases and J by 1 base; unmatched bases: 5. There are 16 residues in the CDR3. The CDR3 sequence is CASSQQGAENTGELFF. CDR3 coding DNA: TGTGCCAGCAGCCAACAGGGGGCGGAGAACACCGGGGAGCTGTTTTTT. The whole variable domain, filled in from reference TRBV7-6 and TRBJ2-2, reads GAGVSQSPRYKVTKRGQDVALRCDPISGHVSLYWYRQALGQGPEFLTYFNYEAQQDKSGLPNDRFSAERPEGSISTLTIQRTEQRDSAMYRCASSQQGAENTGELFFGEGSRLTVL.

The rearrangement uses TRBV10-3 and TRBJ2-7, with 9 bases that match TRBD2. Per the germline V gene, CDR1 is ENHRY and CDR2 is SYGVKD. The CDR3 is 12 amino acids. With 4 bases clipped from V and 7 bases from J, the junction kept 2 bases outside the gene matches. CDR3 sequence (DNA): TGTGCCATCAGTGGGCTAGCGGGGGAGCAGTACGTC. It specifies CAISGLAGEQYV.

The V and J genes are TRBV10-3 and TRBJ2-3; TRBD2 aligns across 9 bases. Germline CDR1 reads ENHRY; CDR2 reads SYGVKD. Germline trimming cut 2 bases from V and 2 bases from J; bases unmatched to any gene: 5. The CDR3 covers 16 residues. This CDR3 is CAISEVAGVITDTQYF. The CDR3 bases are TGTGCCATCAGTGAGGTAGCGGGGGTGATCACAGATACGCAGTATTTT.

This clonotype showed up many times. An end of the junction differs from the germline gene, which may be a read error. The gene calls are TRBV20-1 and TRBJ1-1, with TRBD1 as a possible D gene (6 bases). Germline loops: CDR1 DFQATT, CDR2 SNEGSKA (reference sequence). This CDR3 is 12 amino acids long. The CDR3 reads CSAWAGVTEALF. The CDR3 region has the DNA TGCAGTGCTTGGGCAGGGGTCACTGAAGCTCTCTTT.

The genes are TRBV7-6 and TRBJ2-1; TRBD2 matches 11 bases. Germline-derived CDR1 and CDR2 are SGHVS and FNYEAQ. The CDR3 length is 17 residues. V lost 5 bases and J lost 5; bases outside the gene matches: 11. The CDR3 DNA reads as TGTGCCAGCAGCCCGAGGTTCGGGACTAGCGGAGACAATGAGCAGTTCTTC. Translated: CASSPRFGTSGDNEQFF.

This clonotype was recorded at least ten times. The rearrangement links TRBV24-1 to TRBJ1-1; D possibly corresponds to TRBD1 (5 bases). Between the trimmed V and J ends, which lost 8 bases and 3 bases, there was a span of 12 bases. Germline V gene sequence: CDR1 KGHDR, CDR2 SFDVKD. The CDR3 spans 13 residues. Written as DNA, the CDR3 is TGTGCCACCACGGAGGGGTGGGACACTGAAGCTTTCTTT. This sequence encodes CATTEGWDTEAFF.

Only a few counts were recorded for this clonotype. The chain combines TRBV25-1 with TRBJ2-7; D possibly corresponds to TRBD1 (6 bases). The CDR3 loop spans 14 amino acids. V lost 3 bases to trimming and J lost 2 bases, with 11 bases between them. Germline V gene lookup returns CDR1 MGHDK and CDR2 SYGVNS. This CDR3 is CASSEGTGTYEQYF. For the CDR3, the DNA is TGTGCCAGCAGTGAGGGAACAGGGACCTACGAGCAGTACTTC.

This clonotype was counted a few times. A much larger clone lies one base from this, so it may be a read error. The chain carries TRBV19 and TRBJ2-2, with a tentative D call TRBD2 (5 bases). The CDR3 is 16 residues long. Germline lookup yields CDR1 LNHDA and CDR2 SQIVND (reference sequence). The CDR3 DNA is TGTGTCAGTAGTATGGGAAGAACTAGTCACACCGGGGAGCTGTTTTTT. Its translation: CVSSMGRTSHTGELFF. The full variable domain, completed using reference TRBV19 and TRBJ2-2, is DGGITQSPKYLFRKEGQNVTLSCEQNLNHDAMYWYRQDPGQGLRLIYYSQIVNDFQKGDIAEGYSVSREKKESFPLTVTSAQKNPTAFYLCVSSMGRTSHTGELFFGEGSRLTVL.

This clonotype is a singleton in its sample. V and J are TRBV29-1 and TRBJ1-2; no definite D call. The V and J ends lost 6 bases and 4 bases respectively, with 9 bases between them. The length of the CDR3 is 11 residues. The germline V gene has CDR1 SQVTM and CDR2 ANQGSEA. CDR3 protein: CSVGGVYGYTF. CDR3 nucleotide sequence: TGCAGCGTAGGTGGAGTCTATGGCTACACCTTC. The entire variable domain, with the rest obtained from reference TRBV29-1 and TRBJ1-2, is as follows: SAVISQKPSRDICQRGTSLTIQCQVDSQVTMMFWYRQQPGQSLTLIATANQGSEATYESGFVIDKFPISRPNLTFSTLTVSNMSPEDSSIYLCSVGGVYGYTFGSGTRLTVV.

V usage is TRBV15 and J usage is TRBJ2-7; 9 nucleotides line up with TRBD1. The germline CDR1 and CDR2 sequences are LNHNV and YYDKDF (reference sequence). The CDR3 has 17 amino acids. Trimming took 1 base from V and 5 from J; bases not matched to a gene: 12. The CDR3: CATSRGFGTGKRDEQYF. The CDR3 DNA sequence: TGTGCCACCAGCAGAGGATTCGGGACAGGGAAGCGCGACGAGCAGTACTTC.

V is TRBV19 and J is TRBJ1-6, with no clear D. V lost 7 bases and J 7 bases, leaving 14 bases between the germline ends. CDR1 and CDR2 (germline): LNHDA, SQIVND (reference sequence). CDR3 length: 14 amino acids. The CDR3 loop reads CASKTNSLNSPLHF. In nucleotides, the CDR3 is TGTGCCAGTAAGACGAACAGCCTAAATTCACCCCTCCACTTT.

V usage is TRBV19 and J usage is TRBJ1-3; D may be TRBD1 (5 bases). CDR1 is LNHDA, CDR2 SQIVND, per germline (reference sequence). This CDR3 contains 15 residues. Trimming took off 5 bases at V and 4 bases at J, with 15 bases between the two ends. This chain's CDR3 is CASSAQSGDGNTIYF. In nucleotides, the CDR3 is TGTGCCAGTAGTGCGCAATCGGGGGACGGAAACACCATATATTTT.

The chain combines TRBV29-1 with TRBJ1-2; 8 bases fit TRBD1. The CDR3 has 14 residues. J gave up 8 bases and V 7 bases, and 15 bases lay outside the gene matches. Germline V gene lookup returns CDR1 SQVTM and CDR2 ANQGSEA. In nucleotides, the CDR3 is TGCAGCGCCCGAACGGGGCAGGGGGCAGGCGGCTACACCTTC. Its translation is CSARTGQGAGGYTF. Drawing the rest from reference TRBV29-1 and TRBJ1-2, the complete variable domain is SAVISQKPSRDICQRGTSLTIQCQVDSQVTMMFWYRQQPGQSLTLIATANQGSEATYESGFVIDKFPISRPNLTFSTLTVSNMSPEDSSIYLCSARTGQGAGGYTFGSGTRLTVV.

In this sample, this clonotype turned up many times. The chain is built from TRBV4-1 and TRBJ2-7; D call uncertain. Germline V lookup: CDR1 MGHRA, CDR2 YSYEKL. CDR3 size: 17 residues. V gave up 0 bases and J gave up 7 bases, with 22 bases separating them. CDR3 sequence (DNA): TGCGCCAGCAGCCAAGATCGTTCCCTTGGTACCCCTCGTGAGCAGTACGTC. Residues: CASSQDRSLGTPREQYV.